The text below deals with one T cell receptor (beta chain). The antigen remains undetermined. Via 5' RACE with UMI labels, TRB cDNA libraries were prepared. TCRdb re-called the 5' RACE reads; one entry per CDR3 protein, DNA not given. The sample data list tens of thousands of distinct CDR3 sequences. Phenotypically, naive CD8+ T cells corresponded to CD45RO-CCR7+CD27+CD95-. The CDR3 spans 15 residues. CDR1 DFQATT and CDR2 SNEGSKA come from the germline V gene (reference sequence). This sample is drawn from a study of CXCR3-negative and CXCR3-positive naive CD8 T cells. The study's findings and limits: A higher hydrophobicity marked the TRB CDR3s of CXCR3-positive naive cells versus CXCR3-negative naive cells. Diversity ran similarly high across both naive subsets but far lower in memory CD8+ cells.

Material: naive CXCR3- CD8+ T cells from blood. The subset denotes: CD45RO-CCR7+CD27+CD95- naive CD8+ T cells lacking CXCR3 (TNR3-). The V call is TRBV20-1, the J call TRBJ2-7. This sequence originates from a human donor in good health. Some clones in this sample may be carry-over from other donors' samples. CDR3 sequence: CSARDLLAGTYEQYF.